This TCR beta chain is drawn from a study of OX40 agonist ivuxolimab in advanced cancers. The V gene lost 2 bases and the J gene lost 7 bases, with 8 bases spanning the gap. Germline lookup yields CDR1 SGHTA and CDR2 FQGNSA. There are 13 residues in the CDR3. This clone was counted a few times. Profiled with immunoSEQ multiplex PCR; TCRdb holds only in-frame clones, not every one. The sample holds tens of thousands of clones; more than 70% are singletons and the top ten take around 4.3%. The sequence derives from an adult with an advanced solid tumor such as melanoma, head and neck, liver or kidney cancer. The chain links TRBV7-2 to TRBJ2-2; D not resolved. The sequencing used CD4+ or CD8+ T cells sorted from blood, collected in a trial of the OX40 agonist ivuxolimab. The CDR3 coding sequence is TGTGCCAGCAGCTTAAGGCCGGACGGGGAGCTGTTTTTT. Translating it yields CASSLRPDGELFF.